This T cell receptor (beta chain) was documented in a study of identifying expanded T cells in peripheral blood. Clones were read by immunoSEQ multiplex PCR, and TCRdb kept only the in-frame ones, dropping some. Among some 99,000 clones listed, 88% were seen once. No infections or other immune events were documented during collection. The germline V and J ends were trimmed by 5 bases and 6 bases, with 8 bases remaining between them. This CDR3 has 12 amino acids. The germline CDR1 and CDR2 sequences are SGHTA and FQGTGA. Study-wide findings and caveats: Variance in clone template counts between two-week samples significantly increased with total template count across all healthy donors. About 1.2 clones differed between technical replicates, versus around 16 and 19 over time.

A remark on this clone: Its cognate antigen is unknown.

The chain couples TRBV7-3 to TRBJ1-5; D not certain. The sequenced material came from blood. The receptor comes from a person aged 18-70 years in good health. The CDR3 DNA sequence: TGTGCCAGCAGCCAGGACGGTCAGCCCCAGCATTTT. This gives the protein CASSQDGQPQHF.